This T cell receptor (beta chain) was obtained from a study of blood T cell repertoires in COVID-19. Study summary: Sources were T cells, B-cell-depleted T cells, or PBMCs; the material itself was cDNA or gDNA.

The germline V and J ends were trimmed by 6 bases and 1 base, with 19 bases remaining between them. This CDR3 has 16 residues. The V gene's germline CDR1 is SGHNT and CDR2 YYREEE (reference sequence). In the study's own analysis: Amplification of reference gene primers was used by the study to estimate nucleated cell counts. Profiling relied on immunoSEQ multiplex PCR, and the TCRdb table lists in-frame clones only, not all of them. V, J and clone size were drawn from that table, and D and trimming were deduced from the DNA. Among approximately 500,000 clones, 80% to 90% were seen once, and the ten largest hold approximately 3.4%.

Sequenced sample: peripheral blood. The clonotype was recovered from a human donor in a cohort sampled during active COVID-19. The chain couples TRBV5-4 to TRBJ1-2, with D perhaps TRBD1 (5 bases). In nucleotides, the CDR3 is TGTGCCAGCACTCCTGGCGGGACGGCTGTTAACTATGGCTACACCTTC. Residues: CASTPGGTAVNYGYTF.